The present entry profiles one T cell receptor beta chain with its context. Germline CDR1 is SGHTA and CDR2 is FQGTGA. The CDR3 is made up of 13 amino acids. V lost 5 bases and J 4 bases, leaving 9 bases between the germline ends. Participating donors were healthy, HIV-negative adults free of recent acute infections or vaccinations. This sample was taken from a study of shared clonotypes between healthy human individuals. Assay used: immunoSEQ multiplex PCR; TCRdb lists only in-frame clones, some missing. Of around 690,000 clones in the sample, roughly 88% were seen once. The source of this sequence is a man in his late teens or twenties in good health. Some clones in this sample may be carry-over from other donors' samples. The V and J genes are TRBV7-3 and TRBJ1-3; unclear D gene. Source material: memory CD8+ T cells from PBMCs. As to subset: CD45RO+ cells pooled with CCR7-negative TemRA cells. As DNA, the CDR3 is TGTGCCAGCAGCCCACCGGGGGGAAACACCATATATTTT. The encoded protein is CASSPPGGNTIYF.